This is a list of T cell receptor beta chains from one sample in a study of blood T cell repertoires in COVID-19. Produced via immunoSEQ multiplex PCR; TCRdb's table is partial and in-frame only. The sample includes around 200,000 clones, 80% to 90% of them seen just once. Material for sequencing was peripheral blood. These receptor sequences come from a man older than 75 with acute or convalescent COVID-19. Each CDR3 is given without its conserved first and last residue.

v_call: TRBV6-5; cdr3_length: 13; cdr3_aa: ASSLRGSYYNEQF
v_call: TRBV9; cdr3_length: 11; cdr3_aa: ASSGTSGGLQY
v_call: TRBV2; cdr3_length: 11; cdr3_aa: ASKSENNYGYT
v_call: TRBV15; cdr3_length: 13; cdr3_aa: ATSNDRVEIETQY
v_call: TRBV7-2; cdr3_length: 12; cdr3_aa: ASRHSGRAGEQY
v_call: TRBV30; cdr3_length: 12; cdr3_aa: AWASGPHHGEQF
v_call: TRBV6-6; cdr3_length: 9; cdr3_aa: ASTIRGEQF
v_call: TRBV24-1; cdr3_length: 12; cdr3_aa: ATSDPGQTAGYT
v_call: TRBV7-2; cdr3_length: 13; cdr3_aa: ASSLDSGVGTEAF
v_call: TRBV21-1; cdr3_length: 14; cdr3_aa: ASSKAPDRSSCEQF
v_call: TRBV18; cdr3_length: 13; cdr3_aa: ASSPPAGGYNEQF
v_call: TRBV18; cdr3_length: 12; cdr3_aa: ASSPHRGNEKLF
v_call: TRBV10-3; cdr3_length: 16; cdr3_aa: AISESVMDSILNTEAF
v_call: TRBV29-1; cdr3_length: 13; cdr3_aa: SVEDTGGQTGELF
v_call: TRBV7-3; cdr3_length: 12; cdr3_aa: ASSLGQSTDTQY
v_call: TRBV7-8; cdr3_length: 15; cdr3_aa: ASSLRGLESSYNEQF
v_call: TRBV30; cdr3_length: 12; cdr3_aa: AWSVRQGVRKQY
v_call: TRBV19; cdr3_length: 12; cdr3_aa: ASSIPTGIYGYT
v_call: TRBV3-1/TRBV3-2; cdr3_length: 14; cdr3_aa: ASSRTDYSSYNEQF
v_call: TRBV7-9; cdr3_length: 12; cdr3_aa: ASTLTGGNTEAF
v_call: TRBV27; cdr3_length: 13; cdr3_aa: ASSLRVAGQETQY
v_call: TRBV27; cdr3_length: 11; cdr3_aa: AIARDRVSPLH
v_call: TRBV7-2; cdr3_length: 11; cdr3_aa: ASSTTRAGEQY
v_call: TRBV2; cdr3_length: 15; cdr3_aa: ASSSPGGTGLRNEQF
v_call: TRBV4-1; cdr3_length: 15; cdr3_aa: ASSLTQAGGPHNEQF
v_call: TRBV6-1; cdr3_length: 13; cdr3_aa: ASSELRGLNGELF
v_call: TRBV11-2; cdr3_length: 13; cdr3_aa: ASSLVRGTGNTIY
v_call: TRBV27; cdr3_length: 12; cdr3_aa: ASSLSQARDTQY
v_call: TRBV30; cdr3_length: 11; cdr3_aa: AWSPRLNTEAF
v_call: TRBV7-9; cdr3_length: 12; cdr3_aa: ASSLGQGTDTQY
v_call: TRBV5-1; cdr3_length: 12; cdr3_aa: ASSLTGINEKLF
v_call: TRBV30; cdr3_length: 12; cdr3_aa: AYGTSALQETQY
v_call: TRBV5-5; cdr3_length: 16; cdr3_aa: ASSLGTSGSAAEETQY
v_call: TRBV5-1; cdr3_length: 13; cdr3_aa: ASSFTSGNQETQY
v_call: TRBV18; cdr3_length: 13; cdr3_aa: ASSPDGQGNYGYT
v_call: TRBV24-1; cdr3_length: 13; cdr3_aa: ATSDLAGDTGELF
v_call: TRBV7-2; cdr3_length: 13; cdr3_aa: ASSFKGDSSYEQY
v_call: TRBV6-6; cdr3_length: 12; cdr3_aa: ASTYSGNRETQY
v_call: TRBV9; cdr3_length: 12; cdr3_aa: ASSVRGLNYGYT
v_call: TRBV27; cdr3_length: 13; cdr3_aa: ASSDRDRITDTQY
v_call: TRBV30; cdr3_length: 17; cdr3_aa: AWRLPSGARLAADNEQF
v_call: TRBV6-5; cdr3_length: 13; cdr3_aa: ASRRQGAGTGELF
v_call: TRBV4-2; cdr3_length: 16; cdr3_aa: ASSYRGWTSGVYNEQF
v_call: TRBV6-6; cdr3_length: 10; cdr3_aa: ASSPPGQGLF
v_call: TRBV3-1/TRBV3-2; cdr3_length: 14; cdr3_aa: ASSRGTSGSEETQY
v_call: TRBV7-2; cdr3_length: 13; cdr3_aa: ASSPREGSGYGYT
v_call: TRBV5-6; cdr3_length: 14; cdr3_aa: ASSPVAGGIQETQY
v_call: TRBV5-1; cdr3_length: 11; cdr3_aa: ASAQQINEKLF
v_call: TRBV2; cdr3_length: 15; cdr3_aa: ASSEALVSGSVNEQF
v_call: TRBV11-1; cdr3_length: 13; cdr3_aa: ASSQGTGGSYEQY
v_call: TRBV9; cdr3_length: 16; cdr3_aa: ASSVVGTSGRYNNEQF
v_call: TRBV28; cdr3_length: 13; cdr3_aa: ASSSSGRSEGEQF
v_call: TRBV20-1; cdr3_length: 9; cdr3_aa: SASGTGPQH
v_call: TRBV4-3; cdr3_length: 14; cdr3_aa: ASSLEAGVSYNEQF
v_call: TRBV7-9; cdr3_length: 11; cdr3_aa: ASSARLAGEQY
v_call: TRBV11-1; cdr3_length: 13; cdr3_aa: ASSFRGLGNQPQH
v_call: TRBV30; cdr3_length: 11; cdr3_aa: AWSGGGYSHYT